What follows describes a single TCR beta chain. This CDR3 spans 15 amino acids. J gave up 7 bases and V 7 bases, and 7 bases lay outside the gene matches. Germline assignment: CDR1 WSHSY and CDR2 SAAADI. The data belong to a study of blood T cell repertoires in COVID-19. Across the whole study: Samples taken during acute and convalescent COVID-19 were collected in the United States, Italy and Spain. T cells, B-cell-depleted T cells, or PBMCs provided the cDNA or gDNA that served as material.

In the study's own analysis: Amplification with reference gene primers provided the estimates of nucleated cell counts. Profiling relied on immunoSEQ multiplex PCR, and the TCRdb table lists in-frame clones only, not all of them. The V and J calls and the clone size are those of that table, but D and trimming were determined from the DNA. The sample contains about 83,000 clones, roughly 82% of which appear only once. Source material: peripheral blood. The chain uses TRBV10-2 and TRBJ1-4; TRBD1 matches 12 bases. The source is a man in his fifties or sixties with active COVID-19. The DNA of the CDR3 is TGCGCCAGCAAGGGACAGGGGGCGTTGGGTGAAAAACTGTTTTTT. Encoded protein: CASKGQGALGEKLFF.